This T cell receptor beta chain was sequenced in a study of blood T cells in healthy people across ages. A sample-barcoded 5' primer and a J-beta primer mix were used in a second PCR of about 6 to 12 cycles. TCRdb re-called the 5' RACE reads through MiXCR, storing one row per CDR3 protein. Here the sample spans about 720,000 distinct CDR3 sequences, roughly 20% being singletons. The receptor's source is a man aged 65 to 79 in good health. Source material: blood.

The CDR3: CASAPDRGETQYF. The CDR3 DNA reads as TGTGCCAGCGCTCCGGATCGGGGGGAGACCCAGTACTTC. V is TRBV6-1 and J is TRBJ2-5; D might be TRBD2 (6 bases). Germline V CDR1 and CDR2: MNHNS, SASEGT. This CDR3 comprises 13 residues. V was shortened by 8 bases and J by 5 bases, with 15 bases between the two germline ends.